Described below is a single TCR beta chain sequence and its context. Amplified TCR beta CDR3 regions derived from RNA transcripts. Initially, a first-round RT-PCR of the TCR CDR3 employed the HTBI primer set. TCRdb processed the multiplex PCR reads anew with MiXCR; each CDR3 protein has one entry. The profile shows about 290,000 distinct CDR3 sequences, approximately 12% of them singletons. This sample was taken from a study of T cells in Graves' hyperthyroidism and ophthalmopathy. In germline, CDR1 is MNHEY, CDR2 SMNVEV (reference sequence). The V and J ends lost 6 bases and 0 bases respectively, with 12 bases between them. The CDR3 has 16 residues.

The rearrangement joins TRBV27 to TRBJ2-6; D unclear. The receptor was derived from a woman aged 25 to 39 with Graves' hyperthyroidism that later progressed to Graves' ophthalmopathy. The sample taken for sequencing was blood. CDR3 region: CASRTDGFSGANVLTF. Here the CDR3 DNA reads TGTGCCAGCAGAACAGACGGGTTCTCTGGGGCCAACGTCCTGACTTTC.